This T cell receptor (beta chain) was captured in a study of blood T cell repertoires in COVID-19. Study at large: Acute and convalescent COVID-19 specimens originated in the United States, Italy and Spain. Sources were T cells, B-cell-depleted T cells, or PBMCs; the material itself was cDNA or gDNA.

Trimming pared 7 bases from V and 8 bases from J, leaving 15 bases between. Looked up from germline, CDR1 is SQVTM and CDR2 is ANQGSEA. The CDR3 sequence is 11 residues long. Authors' methods: Quantification of nucleated cells was approximated via reference gene primer amplification. Generated by immunoSEQ multiplex PCR, the TCRdb table keeps only in-frame clones and is missing some. V and J calls and clone size follow that table, whereas D and trimming were derived from the DNA. This sample has about 230,000 clones, with approximately 90% found just once. Sequenced input: peripheral blood. This TCR came from a man in his fifties with COVID-19, enrolled during active disease. The V call is TRBV29-1, the J call TRBJ2-7, with D perhaps matching TRBD2 (5 bases). The CDR3: CSALSGNQQYF. The CDR3 DNA reads as TGCAGCGCCCTTTCGGGGAATCAGCAGTACTTC.